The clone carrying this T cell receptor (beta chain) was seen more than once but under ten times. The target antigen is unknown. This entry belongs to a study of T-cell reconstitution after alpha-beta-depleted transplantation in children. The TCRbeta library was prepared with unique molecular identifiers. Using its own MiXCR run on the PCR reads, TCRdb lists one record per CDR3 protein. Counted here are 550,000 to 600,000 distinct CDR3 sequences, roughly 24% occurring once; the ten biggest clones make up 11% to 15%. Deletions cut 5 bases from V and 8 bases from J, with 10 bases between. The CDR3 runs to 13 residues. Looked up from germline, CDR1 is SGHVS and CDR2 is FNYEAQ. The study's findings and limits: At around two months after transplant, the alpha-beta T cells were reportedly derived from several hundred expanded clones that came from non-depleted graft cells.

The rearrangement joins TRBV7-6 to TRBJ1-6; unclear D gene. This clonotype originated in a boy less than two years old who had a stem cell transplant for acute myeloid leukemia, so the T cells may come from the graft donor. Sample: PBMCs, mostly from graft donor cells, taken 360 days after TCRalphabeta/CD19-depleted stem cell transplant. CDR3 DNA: TGTGCCAGCAGCCGAGCTAGGGATTCACCCCTCCACTTT. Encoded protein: CASSRARDSPLHF.